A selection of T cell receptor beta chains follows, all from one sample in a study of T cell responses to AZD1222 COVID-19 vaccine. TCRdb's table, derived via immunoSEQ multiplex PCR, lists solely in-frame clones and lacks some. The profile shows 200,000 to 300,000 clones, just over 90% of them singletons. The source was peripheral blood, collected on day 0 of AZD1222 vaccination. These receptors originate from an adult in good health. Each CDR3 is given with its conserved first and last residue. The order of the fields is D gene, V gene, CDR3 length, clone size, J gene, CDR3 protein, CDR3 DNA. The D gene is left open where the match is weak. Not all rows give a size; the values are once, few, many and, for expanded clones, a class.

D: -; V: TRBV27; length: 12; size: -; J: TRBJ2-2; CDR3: CASRINTGELFF; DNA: TGTGCCAGCAGAATAAACACCGGGGAGCTGTTTTTT
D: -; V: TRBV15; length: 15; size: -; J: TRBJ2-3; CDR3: CATSREGLLTDTQYF; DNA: TGTGCCACCAGCAGAGAGGGACTCCTCACAGATACGCAGTATTTT
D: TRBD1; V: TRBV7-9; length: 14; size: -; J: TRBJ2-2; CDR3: CASSGRQGTGELFF; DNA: TGTGCCAGCAGCGGCCGACAGGGGACCGGGGAGCTGTTTTTT
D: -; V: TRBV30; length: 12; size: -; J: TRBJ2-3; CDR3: CAWRGSTDTQYF; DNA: TGTGCCTGGAGGGGTAGCACAGATACGCAGTATTTT
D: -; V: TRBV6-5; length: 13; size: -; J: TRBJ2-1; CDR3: CASSSGRYNEQFF; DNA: TGTGCCAGCAGCTCCGGACGGTACAATGAGCAGTTCTTC
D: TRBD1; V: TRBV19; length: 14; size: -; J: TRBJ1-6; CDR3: CASNRGQVYSPLHF; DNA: TGTGCCAGTAACCGGGGACAGGTATATTCACCCCTCCACTTT
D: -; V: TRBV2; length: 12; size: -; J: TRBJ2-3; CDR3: CASTVYLDTQYF; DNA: TGTGCCAGCACTGTGTATCTAGATACGCAGTATTTT
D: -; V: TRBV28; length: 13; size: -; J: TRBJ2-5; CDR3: CASSSPSVETQYF; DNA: TGTGCCAGCAGTTCTCCCTCTGTCGAGACCCAGTACTTC
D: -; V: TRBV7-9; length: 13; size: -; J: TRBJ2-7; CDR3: CASSLAKGYEQYF; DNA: TGTGCCAGCAGCTTAGCGAAGGGCTACGAGCAGTACTTC
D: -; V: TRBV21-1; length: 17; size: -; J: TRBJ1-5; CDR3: CASSKAPTGSSNQPQHF; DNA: TGTGCCAGCAGCAAAGCCCCCACAGGGTCTAGCAATCAGCCCCAGCATTTT
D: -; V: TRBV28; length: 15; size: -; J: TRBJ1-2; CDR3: CASSLSDGLYYGYTF; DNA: TGTGCCAGCAGTTTATCAGACGGACTATACTATGGCTACACCTTC
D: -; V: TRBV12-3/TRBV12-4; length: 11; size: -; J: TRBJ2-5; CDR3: CASMYLETQYF; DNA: TGTGCCAGCATGTACTTGGAGACCCAGTACTTC
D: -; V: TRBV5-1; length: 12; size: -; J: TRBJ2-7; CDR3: CASSLQSSEQYF; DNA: TGCGCCAGCAGCTTGCAGTCCTCAGAGCAGTACTTC
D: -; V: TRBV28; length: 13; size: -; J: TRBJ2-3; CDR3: CASSLSKTGTQYF; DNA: TGTGCCAGCAGTTTGAGTAAGACGGGGACGCAGTATTTT
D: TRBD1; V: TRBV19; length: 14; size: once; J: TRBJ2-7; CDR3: CASSIEGATGEQYF; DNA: TGTGCCAGTAGTATCGAGGGGGCGACTGGCGAGCAGTACTTC
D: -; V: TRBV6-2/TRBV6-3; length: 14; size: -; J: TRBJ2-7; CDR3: CASSLGWTTYEQYF; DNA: TGTGCCAGCAGCCTAGGGTGGACCACCTACGAGCAGTACTTC
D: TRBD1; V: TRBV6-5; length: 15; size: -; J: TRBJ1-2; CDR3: CASSLALTGGNGYTF; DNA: TGTGCCAGCAGTCTAGCCCTGACAGGGGGCAATGGCTACACCTTC
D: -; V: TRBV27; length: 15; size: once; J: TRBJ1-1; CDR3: CASRGDRGMNTEAFF; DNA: TGTGCCAGCAGGGGGGATCGGGGCATGAACACTGAAGCTTTCTTT
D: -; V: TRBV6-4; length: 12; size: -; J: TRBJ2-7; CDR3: CASSEAADEQYF; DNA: TGTGCCAGCAGTGAGGCCGCAGACGAGCAGTACTTC
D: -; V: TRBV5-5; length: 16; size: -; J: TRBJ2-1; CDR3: CASSLAVRNPYNEQFF; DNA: TGTGCCAGCAGCTTGGCCGTGCGAAACCCCTACAATGAGCAGTTCTTC
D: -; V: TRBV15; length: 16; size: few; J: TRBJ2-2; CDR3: CATSRDTGINTGELFF; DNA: TGTGCCACCAGCAGAGATACGGGGATAAACACCGGGGAGCTGTTTTTT
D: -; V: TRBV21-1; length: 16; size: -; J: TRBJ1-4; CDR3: CASSMTRGATNEKLFF; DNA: TGTGCCAGCAGCATGACCCGGGGGGCAACTAATGAAAAACTGTTTTTT
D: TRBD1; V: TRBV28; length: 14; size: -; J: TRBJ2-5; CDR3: CASSSGQAKETQYF; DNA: TGTGCCAGCAGTTCCGGACAGGCAAAAGAGACCCAGTACTTC
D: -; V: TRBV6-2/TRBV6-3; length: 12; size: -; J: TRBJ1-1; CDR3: CAISQPNTEAFF; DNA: TGTGCCATCAGCCAGCCTAACACTGAAGCTTTCTTT
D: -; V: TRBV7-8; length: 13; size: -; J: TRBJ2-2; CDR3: CASTPITTGELFF; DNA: TGTGCCAGCACCCCGATCACCACCGGGGAGCTGTTTTTT
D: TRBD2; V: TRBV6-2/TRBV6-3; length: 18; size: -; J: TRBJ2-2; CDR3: CASSYPSSGGLNTGELFF; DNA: TGTGCCAGCAGTTACCCCTCTAGCGGGGGCTTGAACACCGGGGAGCTGTTTTTT
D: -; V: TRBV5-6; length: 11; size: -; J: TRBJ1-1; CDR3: CASSLAGEAFF; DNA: TGTGCCAGCAGCTTGGCAGGGGAGGCTTTCTTT